This T cell receptor (beta chain) was sequenced during a study of beta chain features in type 1 diabetes. Study in general: Cell yields, age and gender were similar between patients and healthy donors.

This clone showed up just a few times. Its cognate antigen is unknown. Study conclusions and caveats: Shortening that was moderate but significant affected the TCRB CDR3s of Type 1 diabetes patients in all four CD4+ subsets.

cDNA synthesis used the whole RNA isolate, giving expressed TCRB sequences. TCRdb keeps only in-frame clones here, not all; method: immunoSEQ multiplex PCR. This repertoire shows hundreds of thousands of clones, over 11% found once; its top ten account for 0.035% to 0.045%. CDR1 is SGHTA, CDR2 FQGNSA, per germline. V was clipped by 4 bases and J by 4 bases, with 16 bases between them. The CDR3 length is 16 residues. The sequenced sample consisted of naive CD4+ T cells from blood. The receptor's source is a man aged 18 to 30 with type 1 diabetes. The chain recombines TRBV7-2 with TRBJ2-2, with a possible D match to TRBD2 (5 bases). The CDR3 bases are TGTGCCAGCAGCTCAACGTCATTGAGGGTCACCGGGGAGCTGTTTTTT. It translates to CASSSTSLRVTGELFF.